Presented here are 4 T cell receptor beta chains from one specimen sequenced in a study of cytomegalovirus exposure and HLA in healthy donors. The PCR had 60 Vbeta and 13 Jbeta primers. This table comes from immunoSEQ multiplex PCR, and its TCRdb copy is limited to in-frame clones, with some not included. The sample holds roughly 110,000 clones, 82% seen once. Sequencing used PBMCs. All receptors derive from a young man in good health and CMV-seropositive.

This clone has just a few counts. The chain employs TRBV7-9 and TRBJ1-1; the D gene is possibly TRBD1 (5 bases). V was cut by 7 bases and J by 5 bases, with 14 bases left in between. Germline V lookup: CDR1 SEHNR, CDR2 FQNEAQ (reference sequence). The CDR3 totals 13 residues. CDR3 nucleotides: TGTGCCAGCATCGATACTGGGGCGACTGAAGCTTTCTTT. It yields the protein CASIDTGATEAFF. Together with reference TRBV7-9 and TRBJ1-1, the CDR3 gives the full variable domain: DTGVSQNPRHKITKRGQNVTFRCDPISEHNRLYWYRQTLGQGPEFLTYFQNEAQLEKSRLLSDRFSAERPKGSFSTLEIQRTEQGDSAMYLCASIDTGATEAFFGQGTRLTVV.

The genes are TRBV5-4 and TRBJ2-5, with a possible D match to TRBD2 (6 bases). V shed 3 bases and J shed 6 bases, with 18 bases lying between them. This CDR3 is 15 amino acids long. Germline CDR1 is SGHNT and CDR2 is YYREEE (reference sequence). The CDR3: CASSSGLARGKTQYF. DNA of the CDR3: TGTGCCAGCAGCTCGGGGCTAGCGAGAGGAAAGACCCAGTACTTC.

Regarding this clone: The junction departs from the called germline gene at one end, perhaps through a read error. The rearrangement uses TRBV14 and TRBJ2-7, with D possibly matching TRBD2 (5 bases). The CDR3 runs to 15 residues. Looked up from germline, CDR1 is SGHDN and CDR2 is FVKESK. Here the CDR3 reads CATSQDGSFGKEQYF. The CDR3 DNA is TGTGCCACCAGCCAAGACGGTAGCTTCGGGAAAGAGCAGTACTTC.

The chain is built from TRBV18 and TRBJ1-2, with TRBD1 matching over 7 bases. Per the germline V gene, CDR1 is KGHSH and CDR2 is LQKENI. Trimming took 4 bases from V and 2 from J; bases not matched to a gene: 10. CDR3 length equals 16 residues. CDR3 DNA sequence: TGTGCCAGCTCACTATTTAAAGGGACAGAGAACTATGGCTACACCTTC. Its protein product is CASSLFKGTENYGYTF.